The entry below gives a single TCR beta chain sequence along with its context. It was with a sample-barcoded 5' primer and a J-beta primer mix that a second PCR of roughly 7 to 12 cycles was run. TCRdb used MiXCR to reprocess the 5' RACE reads, holding one entry per CDR3 protein. The table lists about 670,000 distinct CDR3 sequences, around 52% of them singletons. The entry originates in a study of blood T cells in healthy people across ages. What was sequenced was blood. The source of this sequence is an elderly woman in good health.

CDR3 bases: TGCAGTGCTAGAGATGTAGAAGGGACTAGCGGGGGAAGCACAGATACGCAGTATTTT. Translation: CSARDVEGTSGGSTDTQYF. The chain recombines TRBV20-1 with TRBJ2-3, with 14 bases aligning to TRBD2. The junction had 8 bases not matched to a gene; V was cut back by 0 bases and J by 0 bases. The CDR3 is 19 residues long. Looked up from germline, CDR1 is DFQATT and CDR2 is SNEGSKA (reference sequence).